Below, 12 T cell receptor beta chains from the same sample are listed, as sequenced in a study of regulatory T cells in long-lasting Graves disease. The TCR beta library used iRepertoire HTBI primers with Arm-PCR amplification of CDR3. Via MiXCR, TCRdb re-called the multiplex PCR reads, giving one row per CDR3 protein. In the table there are over 400,000 distinct CDR3 sequences, around 15% of which are singletons. The time point was: newly diagnosed GD, antithyroid drugs for less than 3 months. Generation of the TCR library employed RNA extracted from PBMCs. These records were also assigned to another study, of T cells in Graves' hyperthyroidism and ophthalmopathy.

This specimen consisted of peripheral blood mononuclear cells (PBMCs), obtained at new diagnosis, from a patient treated with antithyroid drugs. These receptors were obtained from a woman aged 45-65 years with Graves disease.

This clonotype was recorded at least ten times. The rearrangement joins TRBV20-1 to TRBJ2-1; the D is unclear. V was shortened by 6 bases and J by 4 bases, with 10 bases between the two germline ends. This CDR3 contains 12 residues. CDR1 is DFQATT and CDR2 is SNEGSKA in the germline V gene (reference sequence). In DNA, the CDR3 is TGCAGTGCCCATTCTGGATACAATGAGCAGTTCTTC. Protein: CSAHSGYNEQFF.

This clonotype has a handful of counts. V gene TRBV6-1 combines with J gene TRBJ1-2; D is possibly TRBD1 (5 bases). The CDR3 covers 10 residues. Per germline, CDR1 MNHNS and CDR2 SASEGT. Trimming took off 10 bases at V and 7 bases at J, with 10 bases between the two ends. CDR3 region: CATLQGGYTF. In nucleotides, the CDR3 is TGTGCCACCTTGCAGGGTGGCTACACCTTC.

The rearrangement links TRBV2 to TRBJ1-4; 7 bases fit TRBD1. V gave up 5 bases and J gave up 7 bases; unmatched junction bases: 4. The CDR3 is 13 residues long. The germline gives CDR1 SNHLY, CDR2 FYNNEI. The CDR3 loop reads CASSPGTVEKLFF. CDR3 nucleotide sequence: TGTGCCAGCAGTCCCGGGACAGTTGAAAAACTGTTTTTT.

This clonotype was detected ten times or more. The J gene is TRBJ2-7, the V gene TRBV3-1; maybe TRBD1 (5 bases). The CDR3 loop spans 14 amino acids. Germline CDR1 and CDR2: LGHDT and YNNKEL (reference sequence). V dropped 1 base and J dropped 3 bases, with 10 bases sitting between them. This CDR3 is CASSQGDSRYEQYF. CDR3 nucleotides: TGTGCCAGCAGCCAAGGAGACAGTCGCTACGAGCAGTACTTC.

This clonotype came up many times. The J gene is TRBJ2-3, the V gene TRBV5-1; 9 nucleotides line up with TRBD2. The CDR3 is 15 amino acids. Germline CDR1 and CDR2: SGHRS and YFSETQ. After removal of 6 bases from V and 2 bases from J, the junction contained 7 bases not matched to a gene. Here the CDR3 reads CASKRLAGTTDTQYF. The CDR3 DNA sequence: TGCGCCAGCAAGCGGCTAGCGGGGACCACAGATACGCAGTATTTT.

This clonotype was counted at least ten times. The rearrangement joins TRBV12-3 or TRBV12-4 to TRBJ2-6; the D gene is possibly TRBD1 (6 bases). V shed 5 bases and J shed 0 bases, with 11 bases lying between them. CDR3 length equals 16 residues. CDR3 bases: TGTGCCAGCAGTATCACAGGGTACTCTGGGGCCAACGTCCTGACTTTC. Translation gives CASSITGYSGANVLTF.

This clonotype came up many times. The rearrangement uses TRBV28 and TRBJ2-5; tentative D call: TRBD1 (5 bases). V lost 1 base and J 0 bases, leaving 15 bases between the germline ends. CDR3 size: 17 residues. The germline V gene encodes CDR1 MDHEN and CDR2 SYDVKM. The DNA of the CDR3 is TGTGCCAGCAGTTTATTGTTTCTGCAGGGATACCAAGAGACCCAGTACTTC. Residues: CASSLLFLQGYQETQYF.

The genes are TRBV11-2 and TRBJ2-7; 7 positions agree with TRBD1. The CDR3 contains 17 residues. With 0 bases clipped from V and 2 bases from J, the junction kept 10 bases outside the gene matches. Germline CDR1 reads SGHAT; CDR2 reads FQNNGV. This chain's CDR3 is CASSLDNTGTVPYEQYF. The CDR3 region has the DNA TGTGCCAGCAGCTTAGACAATACCGGGACAGTCCCCTACGAGCAGTACTTC. The complete variable domain, with remaining parts taken from reference TRBV11-2 and TRBJ2-7, reads EAGVAQSPRYKIIEKRQSVAFWCNPISGHATLYWYQQILGQGPKLLIQFQNNGVVDDSQLPKDRFSAERLKGVDSTLKIQPAKLEDSAVYLCASSLDNTGTVPYEQYFGPGTRLTVT.

In its sample, this clonotype was seen many times. The genes are TRBV10-3 and TRBJ1-2, with D maybe TRBD1 (6 bases). Germline V gene data show CDR1 as ENHRY and CDR2 as SYGVKD. The CDR3 contains 15 residues. Trimming removed 1 base from V and 4 bases from J, with 13 bases in between. In nucleotides, the CDR3 is TGTGCCATCAGTGAGTTTTTGGAGGGGGTCTATGGCTACACCTTC. This encodes CAISEFLEGVYGYTF.

This clonotype was seen at least ten times. V and J are TRBV28 and TRBJ2-7, with D perhaps matching TRBD1 (6 bases). The germline gives CDR1 MDHEN, CDR2 SYDVKM. Trimming took 8 bases from V and 5 from J, leaving 19 bases between them. CDR3 length: 14 residues. This chain's CDR3 is CASQVGGPTNEQYF. The DNA of the CDR3 is TGTGCCAGCCAAGTTGGGGGCCCCACCAACGAGCAGTACTTC.

This clonotype was recorded at least ten times. The V and J genes are TRBV7-3 and TRBJ2-2; no clear D. This CDR3 spans 13 amino acids. CDR1 and CDR2 (germline): SGHTA, FQGTGA. Trimming shortened V by 3 bases and J by 5 bases, and 7 bases separated the two germline ends. The CDR3 DNA sequence: TGTGCCAGCAGCTTGGCGGTAACCGGGGAGCTGTTTTTT. Residues: CASSLAVTGELFF.

The sample holds many counts of this clonotype. The chain carries TRBV6-1 and TRBJ2-7; 14 bases fit TRBD2. Germline loops: CDR1 MNHNS, CDR2 SASEGT. The CDR3 has 15 amino acids. The trim removed 5 bases at V and 5 bases at J, leaving 5 bases unmatched. For the CDR3, the DNA is TGTGCCAGCAGTCCAGGGACTAGCGGGAGAAACGAGCAGTACTTC. It specifies CASSPGTSGRNEQYF.